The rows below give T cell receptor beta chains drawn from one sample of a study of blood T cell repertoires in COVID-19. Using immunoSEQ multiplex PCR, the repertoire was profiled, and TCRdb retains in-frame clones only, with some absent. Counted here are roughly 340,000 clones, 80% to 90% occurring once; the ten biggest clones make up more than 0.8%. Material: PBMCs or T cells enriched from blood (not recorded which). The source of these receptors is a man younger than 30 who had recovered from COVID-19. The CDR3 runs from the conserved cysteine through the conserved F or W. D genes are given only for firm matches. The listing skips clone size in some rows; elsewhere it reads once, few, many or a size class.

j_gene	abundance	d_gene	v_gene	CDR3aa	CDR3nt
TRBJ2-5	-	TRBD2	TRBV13	CASSLRQGGKYQETQYF	TGTGCCAGCAGCTTACGGCAGGGAGGGAAGTACCAAGAGACCCAGTACTTC
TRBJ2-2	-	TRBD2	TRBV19	CASRRLAGANTGELFF	TGTGCCAGTAGGCGCCTAGCGGGGGCGAACACCGGGGAGCTGTTTTTT
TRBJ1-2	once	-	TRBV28	CASSWDTAYGYTF	TGTGCCAGCAGTTGGGACACCGCCTATGGCTACACCTTC
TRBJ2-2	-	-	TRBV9	CASSVSSGELFF	TGTGCCAGCAGCGTATCTAGCGGGGAGCTGTTTTTT
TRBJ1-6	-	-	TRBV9	CASSANPGDSPLHF	TGTGCCAGCAGCGCAAATCCAGGGGATTCACCCCTCCACTTT
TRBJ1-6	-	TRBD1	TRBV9	CASSYGGSDRALNSPLHF	TGTGCCAGCAGCTACGGAGGATCGGACAGGGCCCTAAATTCACCCCTCCACTTT
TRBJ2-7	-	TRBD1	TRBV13	CASSLARTGVNYEQYF	TGTGCCAGCAGCTTAGCTCGGACAGGGGTTAACTACGAGCAGTACTTC
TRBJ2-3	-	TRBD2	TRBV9	CASERTSEQGILGTDTQYF	TGTGCCAGTGAACGGACTAGCGAACAGGGTATCTTAGGCACAGATACGCAGTATTTT
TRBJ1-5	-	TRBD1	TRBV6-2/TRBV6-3	CASSYTGQGYQPQHF	TGTGCCAGCAGTTACACCGGACAGGGCTACCAGCCCCAGCATTTT
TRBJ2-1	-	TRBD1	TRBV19	CASSNRGSYNEQFF	TGTGCCAGTAGTAACAGGGGCTCCTACAATGAGCAGTTCTTC
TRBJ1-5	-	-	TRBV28	CASGPPSNQPQHF	TGTGCCAGCGGGCCCCCTAGCAATCAGCCCCAGCATTTT
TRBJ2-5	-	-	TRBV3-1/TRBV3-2	CASSRKQETQYF	TGTGCCAGCAGCCGTAAACAAGAGACCCAGTACTTC
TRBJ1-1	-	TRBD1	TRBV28	CASSPGTAQNTEAFF	TGTGCCAGCAGTCCGGGGACAGCCCAGAACACTGAAGCTTTCTTT
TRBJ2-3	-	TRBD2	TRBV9	CASSVGTSGGTDTQYF	TGTGCCAGCAGCGTAGGAACTAGCGGGGGCACAGATACGCAGTATTTT
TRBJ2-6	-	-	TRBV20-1	CSASRRGSPSGANVLTF	TGCAGTGCTAGTCGACGGGGGAGCCCCTCTGGGGCCAACGTCCTGACTTTC
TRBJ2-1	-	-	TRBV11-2	CASSLVVGAPNEQFF	TGTGCCAGCAGCTTAGTGGTAGGGGCTCCCAATGAGCAGTTCTTC
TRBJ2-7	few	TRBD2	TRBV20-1	CSASVGLGPYEQYF	TGCAGTGCTAGTGTGGGACTAGGGCCCTACGAGCAGTACTTC
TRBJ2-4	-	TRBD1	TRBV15	CATSRDTGAGNIQYF	TGTGCCACCAGCAGAGATACAGGGGCCGGGAACATTCAGTACTTC
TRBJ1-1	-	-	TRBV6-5	CASSYSVAVTEAFF	TGTGCCAGCAGTTACTCGGTGGCTGTAACTGAAGCTTTCTTT
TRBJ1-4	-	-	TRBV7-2	CASSPGGGEKLFF	TGTGCCAGCAGCCCCGGGGGGGGTGAAAAACTGTTTTTT
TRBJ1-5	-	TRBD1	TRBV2	CASSRTGVGNQPQHF	TGTGCCAGCAGCAGGACAGGGGTTGGGAATCAGCCCCAGCATTTT
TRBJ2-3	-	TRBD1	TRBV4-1	CASSQRRQGKDTQYF	TGCGCCAGCAGCCAACGGCGACAGGGAAAAGATACGCAGTATTTT
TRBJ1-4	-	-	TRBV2	CASSFPWGGTTNEKLFF	TGTGCCAGCAGTTTCCCTTGGGGGGGGACCACTAATGAAAAACTGTTTTTT
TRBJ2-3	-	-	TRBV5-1	CASSLEGRGGASTQYF	TGCGCCAGCAGCTTGGAAGGACGAGGGGGAGCGAGTACGCAGTATTTT
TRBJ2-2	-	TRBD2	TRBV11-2	CASSSLAGGLGELFF	TGTGCCAGCAGCTCCTTAGCGGGGGGGCTTGGGGAGCTGTTTTTT
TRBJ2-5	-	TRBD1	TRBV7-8	CASSPKELRGRETQYF	TGTGCCAGCAGCCCCAAGGAGTTGAGGGGGCGAGAGACCCAGTACTTC
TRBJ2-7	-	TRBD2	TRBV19	CASSETAGAYEQYF	TGTGCCAGTAGCGAGACAGCGGGAGCCTACGAGCAGTACTTC
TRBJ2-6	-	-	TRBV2	CASTPSGANVLTF	TGTGCCAGCACTCCCTCCGGGGCCAACGTCCTGACTTTC
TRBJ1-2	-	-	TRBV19	CASSIDHVRGYTF	TGTGCCAGTAGTATAGATCATGTCCGGGGCTACACCTTC
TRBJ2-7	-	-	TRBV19	CASSIAEGPAYEQYF	TGTGCCAGTAGTATAGCGGAGGGCCCTGCCTACGAGCAGTACTTC
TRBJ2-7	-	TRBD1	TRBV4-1	CASTNSQGESYEQYF	TGCGCCAGTACCAATTCCCAGGGGGAATCCTACGAGCAGTACTTC
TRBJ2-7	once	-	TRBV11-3	CASSLGVNTEQYF	TGTGCCAGCAGCTTAGGAGTAAATACCGAGCAGTACTTC
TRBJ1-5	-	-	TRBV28	CASSLYLGHYSNQPQHF	TGTGCCAGCAGTTTATATCTAGGTCACTATAGCAATCAGCCCCAGCATTTT
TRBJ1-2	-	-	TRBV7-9	CASSFSDSQGYTF	TGTGCCAGCAGCTTTTCGGACTCTCAGGGCTACACCTTC
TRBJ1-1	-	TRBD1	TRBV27	CASMSQGALATEAFF	TGTGCCAGCATGAGCCAGGGGGCGTTAGCCACTGAAGCTTTCTTT
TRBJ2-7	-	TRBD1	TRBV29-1	CSVGQGTSYEQYF	TGCAGCGTTGGACAGGGGACTTCCTACGAGCAGTACTTC
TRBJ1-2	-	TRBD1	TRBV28	CASSSRQGAGGYTF	TGTGCCAGCAGTTCACGACAGGGGGCTGGAGGCTACACCTTC
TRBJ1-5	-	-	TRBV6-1	CASSEVMRGWSNQPQHF	TGTGCCAGCAGTGAAGTGATGCGAGGGTGGAGCAATCAGCCCCAGCATTTT
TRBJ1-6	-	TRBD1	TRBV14	CASSHTGGAGSPLHF	TGTGCCAGCAGCCATACAGGGGGCGCAGGTTCACCCCTCCACTTT
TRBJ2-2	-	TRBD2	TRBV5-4	CASSLGGLANTGELFF	TGTGCCAGCAGCTTGGGGGGACTAGCGAACACCGGGGAGCTGTTTTTT
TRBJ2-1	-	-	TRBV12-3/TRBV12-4	CASSLSNEQFF	TGTGCCAGCAGTTTGAGTAATGAGCAGTTCTTC
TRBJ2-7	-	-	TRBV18	CASSPPTRREQYF	TGTGCCAGCTCACCACCGACTCGTCGCGAGCAGTACTTC
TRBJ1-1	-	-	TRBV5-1	CASVGQSNTEAFF	TGCGCCAGCGTAGGACAGAGTAACACTGAAGCTTTCTTT
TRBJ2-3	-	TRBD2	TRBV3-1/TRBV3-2	CASSQGLAGVTRLEF	TGTGCCAGCAGCCAAGGACTAGCGGGGGTCACAAGGTTGGAATTT
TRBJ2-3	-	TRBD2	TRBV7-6	CASSLISGGTDTQYF	TGTGCCAGCAGCTTAATTAGCGGGGGTACAGATACGCAGTATTTT
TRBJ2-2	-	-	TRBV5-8	CASSLRGYNTGELFF	TGTGCCAGCAGCTTGCGAGGCTACAACACCGGGGAGCTGTTTTTT
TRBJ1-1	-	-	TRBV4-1	CASSQAAVMNTEAFF	TGCGCCAGCAGCCAAGCGGCGGTCATGAACACTGAAGCTTTCTTT
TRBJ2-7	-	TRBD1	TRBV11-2	CASSTGQGKEQYF	TGTGCCAGCAGCACAGGACAGGGGAAAGAGCAGTACTTC
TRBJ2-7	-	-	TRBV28	CASSLYRRGLYEQYF	TGTGCCAGCAGTTTATATCGGCGGGGGCTCTACGAGCAGTACTTC